One and the same sample provided the 6 T cell receptor beta chains below, sequenced in a study of blood T cell repertoires in COVID-19. Only in-frame clones appear in the TCRdb table, and some are missing; sequencing was by immunoSEQ multiplex PCR. The data contain about 180,000 clones, over 70% of them singletons. The specimen sequenced was peripheral blood. The receptors originated from a woman aged 35 to 49 with COVID-19, enrolled during active disease.

The gene calls are TRBV27 and TRBJ1-1; weak D call: TRBD1 (6 bases). Per the germline V gene, CDR1 is MNHEY and CDR2 is SMNVEV (reference sequence). Trimming took off 3 bases at V and 4 bases at J, with 12 bases between the two ends. The CDR3 covers 14 residues. CDR3 amino acids: CASSFTGILTEAFF. The CDR3 coding sequence is TGTGCCAGCAGTTTTACAGGGATACTCACTGAAGCTTTCTTT.

The CDR3 DNA reads as TGTGCCAGCAGTTTAGGTCTTACGAGGACAGGGGGCGACGAGCAGTACTTC. Its protein is CASSLGLTRTGGDEQYF. This chain joins TRBV27 and TRBJ2-7; 11 bases map to TRBD1. The germline CDR1 and CDR2 sequences are MNHEY and SMNVEV (reference sequence). The CDR3 runs 17 residues. V was pared by 2 bases and J by 5 bases, with 11 bases of the junction left unmatched.

This clone was picked up a small number of times. The chain employs TRBV27 and TRBJ1-1; TRBD1 aligns across 7 bases. The CDR3 extends over 13 amino acids. The ends lost 3 bases at V and 8 bases at J; junction bases unmatched: 6. Germline values: CDR1 MNHEY, CDR2 SMNVEV (reference sequence). The chain's CDR3 is CASSFRPQGEAFF. As DNA, the CDR3 is TGTGCCAGCAGTTTTAGGCCACAGGGGGAAGCTTTCTTT.

This clone was observed a single time. The rearrangement joins TRBV19 to TRBJ2-2; TRBD2 agrees at 9 bases. Germline values: CDR1 LNHDA, CDR2 SQIVND (reference sequence). V shed 6 bases and J 0 bases; nucleotides not matched to a gene: 8. The CDR3 covers 17 residues. The CDR3 is CASRIIAGVTNTGELFF. CDR3 nucleotides: TGTGCCAGTAGAATAATAGCGGGAGTCACGAACACCGGGGAGCTGTTTTTT. Based on the CDR3 plus reference TRBV19 and TRBJ2-2, the full variable domain is DGGITQSPKYLFRKEGQNVTLSCEQNLNHDAMYWYRQDPGQGLRLIYYSQIVNDFQKGDIAEGYSVSREKKESFPLTVTSAQKNPTAFYLCASRIIAGVTNTGELFFGEGSRLTVL.

This clone occurred once. V usage is TRBV12-3 or TRBV12-4 and J usage is TRBJ1-6; TRBD1 agrees at 7 bases. This CDR3 has 13 residues. V lost 6 bases and J lost 10; bases outside the gene matches: 6. The CDR3 here is CASRGQSGSPLHF. DNA for the CDR3: TGTGCCAGCAGGGGACAGAGCGGATCACCCCTCCACTTT.

This chain joins TRBV11-1 and TRBJ1-1, with D hard to call. From germline, CDR1 is SGHAT and CDR2 FQDESV (reference sequence). V lost 4 bases and J lost 9, with 9 bases in between. CDR3 length equals 11 residues. CDR3 region: CASSSPRQAFF. CDR3 DNA sequence: TGTGCCAGCAGCTCCCCCCGTCAAGCTTTCTTT.